Shown below are 8 T cell receptor beta chains from a single sample sequenced in a study of regulatory T cells in long-lasting Graves disease. With iRepertoire HTBI primers and Arm-PCR of CDR3 regions, TCR beta libraries were built. TCRdb called the multiplex PCR reads again in MiXCR, with one record for every CDR3 protein. The table includes a few hundred thousand distinct CDR3 sequences, 20% to 25% detected once. Documented time point: persistent/refractory GD, antithyroid drugs over 5 years with positive TRAb. From PBMCs, RNA was extracted and then used to make the TCR library. This sample comprised peripheral blood mononuclear cells (PBMCs), obtained when the disease was refractory, from a patient treated with antithyroid drugs. These receptors came from a woman in her forties with Graves disease.

In its sample, this clonotype was seen many times. V usage is TRBV2 and J usage is TRBJ1-5; 10 nucleotides agree with TRBD1. From germline, CDR1 is SNHLY and CDR2 FYNNEI. J was trimmed by 13 bases and V by 5 bases; bases with no gene match: 8. This CDR3 is 13 amino acids long. The CDR3 DNA follows: TGTGCCAGCAGTCGGACAGGGGGGTCCTCGCAGCATTTT. Amino acids: CASSRTGGSSQHF.

This clonotype was counted at least ten times. The chain has TRBV19 and TRBJ2-7; D uncertain. With 5 bases removed from V and 3 bases from J, the gap between germline ends came to 17 bases. Germline CDR1 LNHDA, CDR2 SQIVND (reference sequence). The length of the CDR3 is 15 residues. The CDR3 reads CASSPPRPKDYEQYF. CDR3 nucleotides: TGTGCCAGTAGTCCCCCCAGGCCCAAAGACTACGAGCAGTACTTC.

The chain couples TRBV19 to TRBJ2-1; D might be TRBD1 or TRBD2, each matching 5 bases. This CDR3 has 16 residues. Germline CDR1 and CDR2: LNHDA and SQIVND (reference sequence). Trimming took 5 bases from V and 0 from J, leaving 14 bases between them. CDR3 region: CASSVGTVSSYNEQFF. The CDR3 nucleotides read TGTGCCAGTAGTGTCGGGACGGTGAGCTCCTACAATGAGCAGTTCTTC.

The chain couples TRBV20-1 to TRBJ2-1; TRBD2 matches at 7 bases. The CDR3 totals 17 residues. CDR1 is DFQATT and CDR2 is SNEGSKA in the germline V gene (reference sequence). After removal of 0 bases from V and 2 bases from J, the junction contained 10 bases not matched to a gene. The CDR3 DNA is TGCAGTGCTAGAGATCCTAGCGGCCTAAGGGCCTACAATGAGCAGTTCTTC. It codes for CSARDPSGLRAYNEQFF.

The rearrangement joins TRBV7-2 to TRBJ2-2, with D perhaps given as TRBD1 or TRBD2 (5 bases each). This CDR3 comprises 15 residues. The germline gives CDR1 SGHTA, CDR2 FQGNSA. The V gene lost 2 bases and the J gene lost 7 bases, with 14 bases spanning the gap. CDR3 residues: CASSLRREWVGELFF. For the CDR3, the DNA is TGTGCCAGCAGCTTACGCAGGGAGTGGGTCGGGGAGCTGTTTTTT.

This clonotype showed up many times. The chain combines TRBV28 with TRBJ2-7, with 7 bases fitting TRBD2. V trimming: 3 bases; J trimming: 2 bases; junction bases outside the gene matches: 4. Germline V gene lookup returns CDR1 MDHEN and CDR2 SYDVKM. The CDR3 contains 14 residues. The CDR3 region is CASSFVGGTYEQYF. CDR3 nucleotide sequence: TGTGCCAGCAGTTTTGTGGGAGGGACCTACGAGCAGTACTTC. Using reference TRBV28 and TRBJ2-7 for the parts outside the CDR3, the full variable domain is DVKVTQSSRYLVKRTGEKVFLECVQDMDHENMFWYRQDPGLGLRLIYFSYDVKMKEKGDIPEGYSVSREKKERFSLILESASTNQTSMYLCASSFVGGTYEQYFGPGTRLTVT.

A few counts support this clonotype. V usage is TRBV29-1 and J usage is TRBJ2-7; TRBD1 matches 8 bases. The CDR3 extends over 14 amino acids. The junction had 9 bases not matched to a gene; V was cut back by 7 bases and J by 1 base. Germline V gives CDR1 SQVTM, CDR2 ANQGSEA. The CDR3 sequence: CSALDRGRSYEQYF. CDR3 sequence (DNA): TGCAGCGCTCTTGACAGGGGAAGGTCCTACGAGCAGTACTTC.

The rearrangement links TRBV4-1 to TRBJ2-2; D possibly corresponds to TRBD1 (6 bases). The CDR3 extends over 16 amino acids. The V and J ends lost 1 base and 0 bases respectively, with 9 bases between them. Germline V CDR1 and CDR2: MGHRA, YSYEKL. The CDR3 region has the DNA TGCGCCAGCAGCCAAGTAGGGGGAGCGAACACCGGGGAGCTGTTTTTT. Translation: CASSQVGGANTGELFF.